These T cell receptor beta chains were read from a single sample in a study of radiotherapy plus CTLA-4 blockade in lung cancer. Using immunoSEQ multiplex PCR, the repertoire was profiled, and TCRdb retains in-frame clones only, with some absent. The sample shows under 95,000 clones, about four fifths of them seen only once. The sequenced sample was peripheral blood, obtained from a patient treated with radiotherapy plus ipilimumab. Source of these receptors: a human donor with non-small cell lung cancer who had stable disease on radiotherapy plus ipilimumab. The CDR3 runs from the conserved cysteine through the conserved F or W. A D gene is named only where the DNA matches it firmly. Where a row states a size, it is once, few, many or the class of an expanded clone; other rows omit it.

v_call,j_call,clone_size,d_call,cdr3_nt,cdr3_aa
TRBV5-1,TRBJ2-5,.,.,TGCGCCAGCAGCTTGGGACTCCAAGAGACCCAGTACTTC,CASSLGLQETQYF
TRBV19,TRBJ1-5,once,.,TGTGCCAGTAGTATCTCGGACACTGGGGTTCAGCCCCAGCATTTT,CASSISDTGVQPQHF
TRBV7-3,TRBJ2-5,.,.,TGTGCCAGCAGCTTAAGGGGGCCCCAAGAGACCCAGTACTTC,CASSLRGPQETQYF
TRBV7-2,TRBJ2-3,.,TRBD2,TGTGCCAGCAGCCAACAGACTAGCGGAAGCACAGATACGCAGTATTTT,CASSQQTSGSTDTQYF
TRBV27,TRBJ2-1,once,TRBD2,TGTGCCAGCAGTTACTCCGGGACTAGCGGGAGACTGTCCTACAATGAGCAGTTCTTC,CASSYSGTSGRLSYNEQFF
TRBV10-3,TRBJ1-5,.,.,TGTGCCATCAGTGAGCTCGGGGACAATCAGCCCCAGCATTTT,CAISELGDNQPQHF
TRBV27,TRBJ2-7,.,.,TGTGCCAGCAGTGAGGGGGGGCCCGAGCAGTACTTC,CASSEGGPEQYF
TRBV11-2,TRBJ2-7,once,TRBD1,TGTGCCAGCAGCTTAGGCCTCTACAGGGGCTACGAGCAGTACTTC,CASSLGLYRGYEQYF
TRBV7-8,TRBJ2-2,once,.,TGTGCCAGCAGCTTAGGTAACACCGGGGAGCTGTTTTTT,CASSLGNTGELFF
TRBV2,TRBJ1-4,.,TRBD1,TGTGCCAGCAGTGAAATCCGGACAGGGGGCAAAGGGGCTAATGAAAAACTGTTTTTT,CASSEIRTGGKGANEKLFF
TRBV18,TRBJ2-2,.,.,TGTGCCAGCTCACCCAAGGTGTACGGGGAGCTGTTTTTT,CASSPKVYGELFF
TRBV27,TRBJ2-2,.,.,TGTGCCAGCAGTTTTTGGCCGAACACCGGGGAGCTGTTTTTT,CASSFWPNTGELFF
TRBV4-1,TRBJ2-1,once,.,TGCGCCAGCAGCCTAAGCGGTGCAAAGGGGCAGTTCTTC,CASSLSGAKGQFF
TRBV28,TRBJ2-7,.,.,TGTGCCAGCCTTGGAAGGGGGACGGCCTACGAGCAGTACTTC,CASLGRGTAYEQYF
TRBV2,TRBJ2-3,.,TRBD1,TGTGCCAGAAATTCTTGGGACAGGCCCCCAGATACGCAGTATTTT,CARNSWDRPPDTQYF
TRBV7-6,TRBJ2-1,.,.,TGTGCCAGCAGCTTGACAGTCGTTATTCAGGGCGATGAGCAGTTCTTC,CASSLTVVIQGDEQFF
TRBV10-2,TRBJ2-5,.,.,TGCGCCAGCAATCGAGACAATGACCAAGAGACCCAGTACTTC,CASNRDNDQETQYF
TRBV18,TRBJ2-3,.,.,TGTGCCAGCTCATATGACAGAACTAGCACAGATACGCAGTATTTT,CASSYDRTSTDTQYF
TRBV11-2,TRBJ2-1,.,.,TGTGCCAGCAGCTCCCAAGCCCCTTACAATGAGCAGTTCTTC,CASSSQAPYNEQFF
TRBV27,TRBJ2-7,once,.,TGTGCCAGCAGTTTTCGGGGAACTCCCTACGAGCAGTACTTC,CASSFRGTPYEQYF
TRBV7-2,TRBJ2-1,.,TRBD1,TGTGCCAGCAGCCTCCGGACAGGGGGCGCGGGTGAGCAGTTCTTC,CASSLRTGGAGEQFF